Here is one TCR beta chain with its context. MiXCR was run by TCRdb on the RT-PCR reads, yielding one entry per CDR3 protein. The table shows almost 250,000 distinct CDR3 sequences, with 12% occurring only once. This entry comes from a study of response to subunit inactivated influenza vaccine. The V end was cut by 5 bases, the J end by 2 bases, with 17 bases between. This CDR3 contains 16 residues. Germline V gene lookup returns CDR1 SNHLY and CDR2 FYNNEI. The receptor was isolated from a middle-aged man who received an inactivated influenza vaccine. The material was non-naive T cells sorted from PBMCs, obtained 14 days before vaccination. The chain has TRBV2 and TRBJ2-3; maybe TRBD1 (5 bases). In DNA form, the CDR3 reads TGTGCCAGCAGTTACCGCCCCAGGGCAGCCACAGATACGCAGTATTTT. Translating gives CASSYRPRAATDTQYF.